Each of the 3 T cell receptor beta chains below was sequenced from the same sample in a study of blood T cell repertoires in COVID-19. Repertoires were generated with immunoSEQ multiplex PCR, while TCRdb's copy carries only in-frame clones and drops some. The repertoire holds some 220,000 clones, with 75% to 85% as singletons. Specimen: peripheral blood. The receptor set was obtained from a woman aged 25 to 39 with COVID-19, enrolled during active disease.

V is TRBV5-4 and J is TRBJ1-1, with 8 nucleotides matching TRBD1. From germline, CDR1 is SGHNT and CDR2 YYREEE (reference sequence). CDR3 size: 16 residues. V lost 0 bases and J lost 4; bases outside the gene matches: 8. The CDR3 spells CASSLDATGGSTEAFF. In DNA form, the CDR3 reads TGTGCCAGCAGCTTGGACGCCACAGGGGGGAGCACTGAAGCTTTCTTT.

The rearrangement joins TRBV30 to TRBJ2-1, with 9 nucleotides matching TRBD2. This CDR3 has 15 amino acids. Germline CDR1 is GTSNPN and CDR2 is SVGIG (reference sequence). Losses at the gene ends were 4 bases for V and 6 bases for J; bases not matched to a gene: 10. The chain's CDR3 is CAWIPAGGPSNEQFF. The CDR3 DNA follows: TGTGCCTGGATCCCCGCGGGAGGGCCCTCCAATGAGCAGTTCTTC.

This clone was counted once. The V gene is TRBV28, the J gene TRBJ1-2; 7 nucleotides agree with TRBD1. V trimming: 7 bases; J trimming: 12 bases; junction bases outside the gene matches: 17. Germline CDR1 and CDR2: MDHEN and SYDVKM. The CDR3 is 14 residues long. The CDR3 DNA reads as TGTGCCAGCACCCCGGTAGGGACAGAAGTATGGCACACCTTC. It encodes CASTPVGTEVWHTF.